The text below deals with one TCR beta chain. CDR3 length: 13 amino acids. The V and J ends lost 4 bases and 5 bases, in that order; junction bases with no gene match: 4. The germline CDR1 and CDR2 sequences are KGHSH and LQKENI. The data were obtained in a study of blood T cell repertoires in COVID-19. Study-level background: Acute and convalescent COVID-19 specimens originated in the United States, Italy and Spain. T cells, B-cell-depleted T cells, or PBMCs provided the cDNA or gDNA that served as material.

Authors' methods: Scientists estimated how many nucleated cells there were by amplifying reference gene primers. Repertoires were generated with immunoSEQ multiplex PCR, while TCRdb's copy carries only in-frame clones and drops some. That table gives V, J and clone size, and the DNA gave D and trimming. The sample has about 20,000 clones, 79% seen once. This clonotype was sampled from a man older than 75 with acute or convalescent COVID-19. This chain joins TRBV18 and TRBJ2-5; 7 nucleotides agree with TRBD1. Sample: peripheral blood. The CDR3 region is CASSRQGGETQYF. Here the CDR3 DNA reads TGTGCCAGCTCACGACAAGGGGGCGAGACCCAGTACTTC.